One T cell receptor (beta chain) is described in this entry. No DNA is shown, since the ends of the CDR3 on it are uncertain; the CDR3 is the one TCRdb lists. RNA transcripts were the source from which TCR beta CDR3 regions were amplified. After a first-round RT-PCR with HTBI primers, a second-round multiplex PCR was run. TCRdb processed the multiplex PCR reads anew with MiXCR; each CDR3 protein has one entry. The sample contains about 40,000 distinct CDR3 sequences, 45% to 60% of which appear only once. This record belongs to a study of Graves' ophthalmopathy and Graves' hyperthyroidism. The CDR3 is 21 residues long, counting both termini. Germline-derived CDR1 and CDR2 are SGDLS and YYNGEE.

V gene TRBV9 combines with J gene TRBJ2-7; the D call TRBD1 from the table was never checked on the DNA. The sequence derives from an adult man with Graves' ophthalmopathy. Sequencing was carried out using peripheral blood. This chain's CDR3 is CDSSIYLCSVAPGQELYEQYF.